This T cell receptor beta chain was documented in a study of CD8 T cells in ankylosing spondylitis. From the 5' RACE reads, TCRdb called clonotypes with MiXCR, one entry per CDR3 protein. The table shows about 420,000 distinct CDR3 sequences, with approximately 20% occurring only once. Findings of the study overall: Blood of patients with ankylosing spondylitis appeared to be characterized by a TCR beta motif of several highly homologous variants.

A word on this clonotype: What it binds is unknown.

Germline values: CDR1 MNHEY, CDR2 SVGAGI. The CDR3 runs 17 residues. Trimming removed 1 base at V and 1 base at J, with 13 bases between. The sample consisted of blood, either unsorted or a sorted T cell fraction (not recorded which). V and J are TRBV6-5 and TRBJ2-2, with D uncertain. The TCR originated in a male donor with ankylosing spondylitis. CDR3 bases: TGTGCCAGCAGTTACTTCCGAAGCCCACAGAACACCGGGGAGCTGTTTTTT. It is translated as CASSYFRSPQNTGELFF.